The present entry profiles one T cell receptor (beta chain) with its context. Its specific antigen is unknown. No qualities accompany the bases; no much larger clone lies one base away. The cohort was made up of 666 healthy bone marrow donors. Cohort members were all nominally healthy when sampled, although unrecorded immune exposures were likely present. The donor was CMV seronegative and was included in the group of around 320 seronegative cohort members. Every donor gave a peripheral blood sample, and the peripheral blood mononuclear cells from that sample were used for TCR beta sequencing. The Qiagen DNeasy Blood Extraction Kit was used to extract genomic DNA from the blood cell samples. Library prep was done by the immunoSEQ multiplex PCR assay. For the multiplex PCR, a mixture combining 60 forward primers for TCR Vbeta segments and 13 reverse primers for TCR Jbeta segments was used. A multiplex PCR assay on genomic DNA amplified the CDR3 region of rearranged TCR beta genes. The amplified TCR beta libraries were sequenced on the Illumina HiSeq System as 87-base-pair reads. The source study handled its data this way. A later analysis tallied some 79 million unique TCR beta chains across the 700 or so repertoires, and approximately 9.9 million of those chains were shared by two or more donors. To remove PCR and sequencing errors, raw reads were error-corrected and collapsed into unique sequences using a nearest-neighbor algorithm that merged closely related sequences. CDR3 sequences were aligned to IMGT reference sequences to assign V, D and J gene segments. For a sequence to be retained, a match of at least six nucleotides was required to both a V gene segment and a J gene segment. Rearrangements were called productive when the CDR3 lacked stop codons and stayed in frame with V and J; all others were non-productive. CDR3 was defined by IMGT convention, running from the second conserved V-encoded cysteine to the conserved J-encoded phenylalanine. Sequences without an unambiguous match to a single V gene segment were excluded from the earlier analysis of approximately 600 of the donors. In an earlier analysis of approximately 590 of the donors, a V segment was called functional when productive rearrangements were above 56.7%, and segregating when the standard deviation between donors exceeded 5%. A statistical classification framework was developed to diagnose cytomegalovirus status using the catalog of TCR beta chain sequences. In a later analysis, V and J genes were assigned by comparing TCR nucleotide sequences against IMGT/GENE-DB human TR gene sequences. A later analysis assigned CDR3 sequences and most-parsimonious VDJ recombination scenarios with the TCRdist pipeline. A later analysis defined each TCR beta chain by its CDR3 amino acid sequence plus V-gene family, and excluded reads lacking a unique V-gene family. A later analysis removed several hundred highly shared, low-generation-probability nucleotide sequences to deal with suspected cross-contamination and a sequencing artifact. In a later analysis, a clonal expansion index for each public chain was calculated from normalized within-repertoire ranks of inferred template counts. Generation probabilities in a later analysis came from a VDJ recombination model fitted to out-of-frame rearrangements, and those results were checked against IGoR. In a later analysis, hypergeometric tests were used to score TCR-TCR, TCR-HLA and TCR-CMV co-occurrence, with a repertoire-size bias correction applied to TCR pairs. In a later analysis, false discovery rates were estimated by permuting HLA or CMV assignments 20 times. In a later analysis, co-occurring TCRs were grouped using DBSCAN, with TCRdist sequence similarity added in when clustering inside HLA-allele-positive subsets. Repertoires with fewer than 30,000 or more than 120,000 public chains, plus five repertoires with anomalous nucleotide sharing, were excluded from co-occurrence clustering. What TCRdb holds here is the immuneACCESS table cut down to in-frame rearrangements. Part of the clones is not present; checked against another copy, under half of the missing clones reflect an unresolved V gene, and the others are unexplained. Clone size and V and J calls were adopted from that table, with D and trimming inferred from the DNA. For this sample there are some 93,000 clones; 70% to 85% appear just once. The ten largest clones represent approximately 3.6% of the sample.

V is cut back by 2 bases and J by 9 bases, with 9 bases in the junction unmatched. There are 15 amino acids in the CDR3, from cysteine to phenylalanine inclusive. Of all the DNA, just the CDR3 is kept, 45 bases in frame from base 1. Sequences LNHDA (CDR1) and SQIVND (CDR2) are obtained from the germline V gene (reference sequence). This sample was taken from a study of cytomegalovirus exposure and HLA in healthy donors (dated by TCRdb to the late 2010s). At the level of the whole study: An earlier analysis of approximately 590 of the donors reported 250 to 350 Gb of sequence data and some 120 million unique TCR beta sequences from approximately 180 million T cells. An early release covering roughly 600 HLA-typed donors comprised 250 to 350 gigabases of sequencing data and tens of millions of unique TCR sequences. Because of strong linkage in the cohort, roughly five DR-DQ haplotypes were treated as single units for association and clustering. A later genetic analysis took genome-wide SNP genotypes for about 55% of the roughly 700 donors and used that subset as a discovery cohort. Every discovery cohort repertoire had been produced on one sequencing platform. An earlier analysis of several hundred of the donors applied high-throughput TCR beta sequencing to assess whether each TCR beta V gene segment acted as functional or pseudogenic. Donor age, sex, ethnicity and CMV serostatus were compiled alongside the repertoire data. Among some 400 genotyped donors of the cohort, an average of around 240,000 unique TCR beta nucleotide sequences was sequenced per donor, of which about 18% were non-productive. Typing coverage varied by locus: roughly 620-640 donors for A, B, C, DRB1 and DQB1; under 550 for DQA1; more than 600 for DPA1; roughly 450 for DPB1. A separate validation cohort of roughly 110 different subjects was used in addition to the 666-subject first cohort. The study used immunosequencing to profile the T cell repertoires of approximately 630 subjects and linked those repertoires to cytomegalovirus serostatus. In a later analysis, previously published TCR beta repertoires from 666 donors were re-analyzed and high-resolution HLA genotyping was added so that TCR occurrence patterns could be studied. High-throughput TCR immunosequencing, statistical association of individual TCRs with disease status, and machine learning were combined to predict cytomegalovirus infection status. The study aimed to test whether signatures of past pathogen exposure could be identified by cataloging public T cell receptors. Rather than using new phenotypic data, the later analysis identified candidate immune exposures from TCR beta sequences and from how often those sequences occurred across donors. Of the 350 to 450 genotyped donors, less than 90% were placed in the genetic ancestry cluster associated with self-reported Caucasian donors. HLA typing covered class I and class II loci at four-digit resolution.

Points the paper makes about the study in general: According to a later genetic analysis, donors in an Asian-associated ancestry cluster had fewer N-insertions in productive TCRs than the roughly 660-donor mean. A further reported finding was that TCR beta sequences accurately predicted the HLA-A and HLA-B alleles for most subjects in the first cohort. Because HLA typing was unavailable for some donors at each locus, only the typed subset was used in association tests. According to a later analysis, TCR association rates differed among HLA loci, with DRB1 alleles showing the most associated TCRs and HLA-C alleles showing the fewest. In vitro tests confirmed that three of the cytomegalovirus-associated TCR beta chains recognize cytomegalovirus antigens. The sequencing pipeline was judged likely to have produced a cluster of highly shared sequence variants as a technical artifact. The presence/absence analyses assumed that sequencing depth was roughly uniform across donors, and that assumption may not be true. In a later analysis, most CMV-associated TCR beta chains were found to appear HLA-restricted, with HLA associations seemingly driven largely by CMV exposure. In a later analysis, several top co-occurrence clusters were reported to appear linked to parvovirus B19, influenza, CMV and Epstein-Barr virus. The earlier analysis of fewer than 750 of the donors excluded roughly 17 rarely observed V segments, including chromosome 9 orphons, because counts were too low. In a later analysis, HLA-associated TCR beta chains were found to be more clonally expanded and to have lower generation probabilities than equally common non-associated chains. Some IMGT-functional V segments, including TRBV6-2 and TRBV6-3, could not be distinguished by the 87-base-pair reads and were therefore excluded. Broadly in line with IMGT annotations, most TCR beta V segments showed up in productive rearrangements about 90% or about 30% of the time in an earlier analysis of several hundred of the donors. V-gene and J-gene trimming of TCR beta chains was associated with a missense DCLRE1C variant in a later genetic analysis, and the association was replicated in an independent cohort. Cytomegalovirus status was reported to be diagnosed by the classifier with high specificity and sensitivity in both the original and validation cohorts. At a false discovery rate of 0.05, a later analysis linked 16,951 TCR beta sequences to specific HLA alleles. Strong co-occurrence of HLA alleles, especially DR and DQ, made assigning TCR associations to individual alleles difficult. Linkage disequilibrium might explain the correlated functional status among segregating V segments, but an unknown experimental factor could not be ruled out. Across donors, most TCR sequences were observed very rarely, whereas some public TCRs were present in many individuals. The authors suggested that the approach could potentially be extended to other disease states and immunological phenotypes. For the cohort, immune exposure information was limited to CMV serostatus. Only TCR beta chains were sequenced in this cohort, and the absence of alpha or paired-chain data limited detectable features. In the study, some 180 TCR beta chains were listed as associated with cytomegalovirus.

The specimen sequenced was PBMCs. This TCR was sampled from a man between 45 and 60 years old in good health and CMV-seronegative. This sequence uses TRBV19 and TRBJ1-4; 7 junctional bases match TRBD1. The sequenced DNA is TGTGCCAGTAGTATACGACCCACAGGGGTGAAAAAACTGTTTTTT. This encodes CASSIRPTGVKKLFF.